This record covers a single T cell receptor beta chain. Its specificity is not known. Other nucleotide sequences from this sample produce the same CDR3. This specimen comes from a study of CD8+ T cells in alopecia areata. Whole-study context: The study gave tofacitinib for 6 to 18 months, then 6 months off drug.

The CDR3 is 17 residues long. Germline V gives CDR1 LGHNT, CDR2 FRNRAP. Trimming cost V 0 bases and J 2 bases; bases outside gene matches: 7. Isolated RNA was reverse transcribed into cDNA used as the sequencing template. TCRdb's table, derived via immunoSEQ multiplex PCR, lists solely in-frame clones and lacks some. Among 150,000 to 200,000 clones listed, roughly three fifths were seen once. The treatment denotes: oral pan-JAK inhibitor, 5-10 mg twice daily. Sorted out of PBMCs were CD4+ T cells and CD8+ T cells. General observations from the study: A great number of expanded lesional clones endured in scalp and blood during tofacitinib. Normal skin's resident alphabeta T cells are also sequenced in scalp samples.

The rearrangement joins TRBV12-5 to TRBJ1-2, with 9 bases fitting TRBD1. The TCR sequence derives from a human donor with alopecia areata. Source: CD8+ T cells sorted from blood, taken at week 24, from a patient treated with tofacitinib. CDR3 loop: CASGLVRGQGRNYGYTF. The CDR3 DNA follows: TGTGCTAGTGGTTTGGTACGGGGACAGGGTAGAAACTATGGCTACACCTTC.